The rows below give T cell receptor beta chains drawn from one sample of a study of neoadjuvant anti-PD-1 for oral cavity cancer. TCRdb's table, derived via immunoSEQ multiplex PCR, lists solely in-frame clones and lacks some. The repertoire includes 15,000 to 20,000 clones, around 62% of them detected once, and 2.6% sits in the top ten. This specimen consisted of PBMCs, obtained before nivolumab (anti-PD-1) treatment. The receptors shown here come from a person aged 40-85 years with oral cavity squamous cell carcinoma. Both conserved end residues are part of each CDR3. The D gene is left open where the match is weak. Not every row has a clone size; where given, it reads once, few, many or a size class.

TRBV5-4,few,TRBD1,TRBJ2-1,TGTGCCAGCAGCTACGGGACAGCCAATTACAATGAGCAGTTCTTC,CASSYGTANYNEQFF
TRBV15,.,TRBD1,TRBJ1-2,TGTGCCACCAGCCCTTATTCGGACAGGGCCGGCGGCTACACCTTC,CATSPYSDRAGGYTF
TRBV29-1,.,.,TRBJ2-7,TGCAGCGTGGTACAGGCCCCCTCCGAGCAGTACTTC,CSVVQAPSEQYF
TRBV14,.,TRBD2,TRBJ2-1,TGTGCCAGCAGCCGCCGACTAGCGGGAGGGAATGAGCAGTTCTTC,CASSRRLAGGNEQFF
TRBV2,.,.,TRBJ1-1,TGTGCCAGCAGTGAACGGGCTCTCCTTAACACTGAAGCTTTCTTT,CASSERALLNTEAFF
TRBV5-6,few,.,TRBJ1-2,TGTGCCAGCAGCTTGCCGGGGAACTATGGCTACACCTTC,CASSLPGNYGYTF
TRBV19,.,.,TRBJ1-1,TGTGCCAGTAGTGTTACCGGGACTGCAAACACTGAAGCTTTCTTT,CASSVTGTANTEAFF
TRBV9,.,TRBD1,TRBJ2-2,TGTGCCAGCAGCGTAGTCCAACAGGGGGCCGGGGAGCTGTTTTTT,CASSVVQQGAGELFF
TRBV6-5,.,.,TRBJ1-2,TGTGCCAGCACGCCTTTGGGGGGCTCGGGCTATGGCTACACCTTC,CASTPLGGSGYGYTF
TRBV5-4,.,TRBD1,TRBJ2-5,TGTGCCAGCAGCCGGGGGACAGGGTCTCAAGAGACCCAGTACTTC,CASSRGTGSQETQYF
TRBV6-5,.,TRBD1,TRBJ2-5,TGTGCCAGCAGTTCCCGGGACAGGGGTGAGACCCAGTACTTC,CASSSRDRGETQYF